The rows below give T cell receptor beta chains drawn from one sample of a study of cytomegalovirus exposure and HLA in healthy donors. Generated by immunoSEQ multiplex PCR, the TCRdb table keeps only in-frame clones and is missing some. The sample yields roughly 190,000 clones, about 80% seen once. Sequenced input: PBMCs. These receptors were taken from a woman aged 30 to 39 in good health and CMV-seropositive. The CDR3 runs from the conserved cysteine through the conserved F or W. D genes are given only for firm matches. For some rows the clone size is stated as once, few or many, or as a class when expanded; others skip it.

TRBD2	TRBV19	17	TRBJ2-5	.	CASSMSRSGGPFGTQYF	TGTGCCAGTAGTATGTCACGTTCGGGGGGGCCCTTTGGGACCCAGTACTTC
.	TRBV2	12	TRBJ2-3	.	CASEQGTDTQYF	TGTGCCAGCGAGCAGGGCACAGATACGCAGTATTTT
.	TRBV6-1	15	TRBJ1-3	.	CASSATGLTGNTIYF	TGTGCCAGCAGTGCCACAGGGTTGACTGGAAACACCATATATTTT
.	TRBV6-5	14	TRBJ1-6	.	CASSYQGPGSPLHF	TGTGCCAGCAGTTACCAGGGGCCGGGATCACCCCTCCACTTT
TRBD2	TRBV6-1	15	TRBJ2-2	.	CASSERGGGPGELFF	TGTGCCAGCAGTGAGCGCGGGGGGGGCCCCGGGGAGCTGTTTTTT
.	TRBV18	13	TRBJ1-5	.	CASSEFDRQPQHF	TGTGCCAGCTCAGAGTTCGACAGGCAGCCCCAGCATTTT
TRBD1	TRBV5-4	15	TRBJ2-5	.	CASSLEPTGQETQYF	TGTGCCAGCAGCTTGGAGCCGACAGGGCAGGAGACCCAGTACTTC
.	TRBV2	12	TRBJ2-5	.	CASSENGETQYF	TGTGCCAGCAGTGAAAATGGCGAGACCCAGTACTTC
.	TRBV18	15	TRBJ1-1	.	CASSPISYEYTEAFF	TGTGCCAGCTCACCGATTTCCTACGAATACACTGAAGCTTTCTTT
TRBD1	TRBV4-3	17	TRBJ2-3	few	CASSPTWLGQGSDTQYF	TGCGCCAGCAGCCCGACTTGGTTAGGACAGGGGAGCGATACGCAGTATTTT
.	TRBV29-1	10	TRBJ1-2	.	CSGGEGGYTF	TGCAGCGGGGGCGAAGGTGGCTACACCTTC
TRBD2	TRBV5-1	15	TRBJ2-3	.	CASSSTGGLADTQYF	TGCGCCAGCAGCTCCACGGGGGGGCTCGCAGATACGCAGTATTTT
.	TRBV19	15	TRBJ2-1	.	CASSIGQNSYNEQFF	TGTGCCAGTAGTATAGGGCAGAACTCCTACAATGAGCAGTTCTTC
.	TRBV19	16	TRBJ1-3	few	CASSTRHSASGNTIYF	TGTGCCAGTAGTACCCGACATTCGGCCTCTGGAAACACCATATATTTT
.	TRBV7-9	14	TRBJ1-1	.	CASSLVGGYTEAFF	TGTGCCAGCAGCTTAGTTGGCGGGTACACTGAAGCTTTCTTC
.	TRBV5-6	13	TRBJ2-7	.	CASSPGPSYEQYF	TGTGCCAGCAGCCCTGGGCCCTCCTACGAGCAGTACTTC